This TCR beta chain was found in a study of shared clonotypes between healthy human individuals (dated by TCRdb to 2020 to 2022). Study-wide context: A couple of women and a few men aged 18 to 49 years were included in the cohort. Per donor, three plates each were used for CD4 naive and CD4 memory, two for CD8 naive, and one for CD8 memory. The study deeply sequenced blood TCR repertoires of about 5 healthy adults to estimate repertoire size and the extent of clonotype sharing between individuals. To increase sequencing depth and limit assay-specific biases, different laboratories used diverse techniques to prepare libraries and sequence TCR repertoires. Between about 0.8 and 9 billion PBMCs per donor were obtained by leukapheresis. Points the paper makes about the study in general: Higher generation probabilities were observed for clonotypes shared by all four sorted-subset donors than for non-shared clonotypes. Pairwise subsampling led to the expectation that sequencing depth would affect the degree of clonotype sharing among donors. The small number of donors limited the genetic and exposure-history diversity represented. Rarefaction of sorted-subset datasets indicated incomplete sequencing despite the large sequencing depth. About 5% of naive CD4, 3% to 3.5% of naive CD8, 2.3% of memory CD4, and approximately 0.4% of memory CD8 clonotypes were shared across a few donors. Naive subsets generally had larger estimated clonotype richness than memory subsets did. Only blood was sampled, and tissue TCR repertoires likely differ from those in blood.

Donors were healthy HIV-negative adults with no recently reported acute infections or vaccinations. All donors were Caucasian adults living in Nashville, Tennessee, USA. Magnetic negative selection was used to enrich CD4+ T cells, after which naive cells were positively selected on CD45RA and the negative fraction became the memory subset. Blood was obtained by leukapheresis, after which PBMCs were separated by Ficoll-Histopaque density gradient centrifugation and cryopreserved in liquid nitrogen vapor phase. Analytical flow cytometry was used to check the purity and quantity of each magnetically sorted T cell population. Genomic DNA was isolated from each sorted fraction and quantified by UV absorbance on a Nanodrop 2000c. In the case of this clone: Its antigen remains undetermined. The record has no base qualities; no much larger clone is one base away.

TCR CDR3 regions were amplified from genomic DNA by multiplex PCR using the deep immunoSEQ assay. For each cell subset, the extracted genomic DNA was distributed evenly across all wells of several immunoSEQ 96-well plates, and each plate served as one replicate. For sorted subsets, approximately 200 ng of genomic DNA, equivalent to some 30,000 T cell genomes, went into each replicate PCR. Purified libraries were measured with a Qubit 3.0 fluorometer, size-checked on a Bioanalyzer 2100, and measured again with the KAPA Library Quantification kit. Each immunoSEQ 96-well plate was sequenced on its own single-read 150-cycle Illumina NextSeq 550 flow cell. The study's own analysis went as follows. Because the immunoSEQ output included only junctional sequences and no quality scores, the filtering could not be the same as the filtering used for full-length reads. Sequences were annotated with PyIR, a Python wrapper for IgBLAST v1.9, and V/J genes and CDR3 were assigned using IMGT germline references. Reads with weak V/J assignments (E-value above 1e-6), missing CDR3, stop codons, out-of-frame junctions, or ambiguous translated residues were removed. V3J clonotypes were defined as sequences sharing an identical inferred V gene, J gene, and CDR3 amino acid sequence. Percentage overlap between repertoires was computed as shared unique clonotypes divided by the size of the smaller repertoire. RTK rarefaction, the Chao1 estimator, and Recon v2.1 estimates of unobserved clonotypes were used to assess repertoire richness. OLGA was used to compute generation probabilities for all TCRbeta clonotypes that the gDNA method yielded from a handful of donors. TCRdb stores this immuneACCESS table with in-frame sequences only. Part of the clones is absent; in the studies checked, under half of the shortfall reflects unresolved V genes, and no reason is known for the rest. D and trimming come from the DNA, and the V and J calls and clone size come from that table. Recorded for this sample are fewer than 1.8 million clones; around 98.5% of them occurred a single time. Roughly 0.36% of the sample is taken by the ten largest.

The junction carries 13 bases between V and J, which are trimmed by 4 bases and 6 bases respectively. Looking up the germline V gene (reference sequence) yields CDR1 SGHKS and CDR2 YYEKEE. Spanning cysteine to phenylalanine, the CDR3 consists of 14 amino acids. The entry retains the CDR3 DNA only, 42 bases that are in frame from base 1. This sequence originates from a man between 25 and 39 years old in good health. The specimen was naive CD4+ T cells sorted from blood. What the cell subset or site label conveys for this sample: CD45RA+ positively selected. The sequence links TRBV5-5 to TRBJ1-4; the D segment could be TRBD1, given 5 matching bases. The DNA reads as follows: TGTGCCAGCAGCAGGGACGTCCGCCATGAAAAACTGTTTTTT. The encoded protein is CASSRDVRHEKLFF.